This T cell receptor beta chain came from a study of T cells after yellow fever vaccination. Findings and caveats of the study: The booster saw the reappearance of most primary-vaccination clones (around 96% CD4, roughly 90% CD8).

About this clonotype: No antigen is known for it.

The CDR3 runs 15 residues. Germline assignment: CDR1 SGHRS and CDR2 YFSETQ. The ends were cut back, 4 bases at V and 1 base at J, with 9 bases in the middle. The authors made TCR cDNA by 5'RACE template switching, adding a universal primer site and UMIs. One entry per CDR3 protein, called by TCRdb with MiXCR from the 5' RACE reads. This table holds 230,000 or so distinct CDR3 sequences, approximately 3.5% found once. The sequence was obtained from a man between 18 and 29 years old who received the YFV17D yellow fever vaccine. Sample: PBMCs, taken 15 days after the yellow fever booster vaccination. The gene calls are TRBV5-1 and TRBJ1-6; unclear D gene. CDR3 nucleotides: TGCGCCAGCAGCCAAACGGATTCCTATAATTCACCCCTCCACTTT. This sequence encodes CASSQTDSYNSPLHF.